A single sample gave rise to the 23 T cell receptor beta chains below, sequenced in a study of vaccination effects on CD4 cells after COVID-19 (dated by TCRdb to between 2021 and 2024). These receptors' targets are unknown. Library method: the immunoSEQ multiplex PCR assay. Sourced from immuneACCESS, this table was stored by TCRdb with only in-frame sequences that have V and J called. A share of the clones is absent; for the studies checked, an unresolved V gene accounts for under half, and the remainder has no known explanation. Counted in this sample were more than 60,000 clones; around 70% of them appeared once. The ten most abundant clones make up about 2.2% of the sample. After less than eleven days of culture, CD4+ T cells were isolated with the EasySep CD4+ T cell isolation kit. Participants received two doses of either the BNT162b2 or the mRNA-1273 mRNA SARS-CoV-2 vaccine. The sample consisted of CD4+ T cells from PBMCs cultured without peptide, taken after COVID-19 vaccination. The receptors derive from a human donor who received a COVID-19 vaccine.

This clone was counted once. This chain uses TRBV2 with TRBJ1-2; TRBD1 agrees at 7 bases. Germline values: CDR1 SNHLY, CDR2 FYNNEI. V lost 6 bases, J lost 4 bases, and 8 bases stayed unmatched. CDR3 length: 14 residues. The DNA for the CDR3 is TGTGCCAGCAGCTCGGTGGGACAGATCTATGGCTACACCTTC. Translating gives CASSSVGQIYGYTF.

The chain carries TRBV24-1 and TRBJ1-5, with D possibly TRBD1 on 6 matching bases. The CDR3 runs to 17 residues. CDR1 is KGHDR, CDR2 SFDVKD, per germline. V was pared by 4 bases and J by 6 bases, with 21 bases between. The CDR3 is CATSESGRGAHSQPQHF. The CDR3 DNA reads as TGTGCCACCAGTGAGTCGGGGCGGGGGGCGCATTCTCAGCCCCAGCATTTT.

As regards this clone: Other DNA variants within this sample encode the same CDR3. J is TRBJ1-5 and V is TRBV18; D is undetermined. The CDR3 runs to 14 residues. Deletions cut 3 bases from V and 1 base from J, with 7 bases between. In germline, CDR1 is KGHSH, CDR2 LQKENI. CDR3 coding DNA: TGTGCCAGCTCACCGCCGGGCAGCAATCAGCCCCAGCATTTT. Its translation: CASSPPGSNQPQHF. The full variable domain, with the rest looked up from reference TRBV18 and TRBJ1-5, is NAGVMQNPRHLVRRRGQEARLRCSPMKGHSHVYWYRQLPEEGLKFMVYLQKENIIDESGMPKERFSAEFPKEGPSILRIQQVVRGDSAAYFCASSPPGSNQPQHFGDGTRLSIL.

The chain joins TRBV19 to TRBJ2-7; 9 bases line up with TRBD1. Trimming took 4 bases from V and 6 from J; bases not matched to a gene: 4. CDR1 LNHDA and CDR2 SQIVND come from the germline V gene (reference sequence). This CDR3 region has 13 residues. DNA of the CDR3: TGTGCCAGTAGTAAGGGACAGGGTTCCGAGCAGTACGTC. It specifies CASSKGQGSEQYV.

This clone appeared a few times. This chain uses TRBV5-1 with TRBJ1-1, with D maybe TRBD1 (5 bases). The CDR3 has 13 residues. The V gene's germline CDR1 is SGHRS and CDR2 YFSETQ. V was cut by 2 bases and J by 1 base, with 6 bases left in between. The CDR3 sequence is CASSLTGNTEAFF. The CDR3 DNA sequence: TGCGCCAGCAGCTTAACAGGGAACACTGAAGCTTTCTTT.

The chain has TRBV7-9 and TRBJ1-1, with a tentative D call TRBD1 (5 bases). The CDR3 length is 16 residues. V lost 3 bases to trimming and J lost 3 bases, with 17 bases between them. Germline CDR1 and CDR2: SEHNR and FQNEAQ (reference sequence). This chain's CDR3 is CASSFRSRGGDTEAFF. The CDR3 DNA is TGTGCCAGCAGCTTTAGGAGCCGGGGAGGGGACACTGAAGCTTTCTTT.

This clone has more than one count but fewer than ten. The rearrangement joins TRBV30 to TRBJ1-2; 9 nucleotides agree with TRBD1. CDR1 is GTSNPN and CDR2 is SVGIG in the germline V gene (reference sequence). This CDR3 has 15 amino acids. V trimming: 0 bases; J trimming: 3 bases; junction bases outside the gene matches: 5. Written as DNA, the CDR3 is TGTGCCTGGAGTGTACAGGGGGCGAGTCACTATGGCTACACCTTC. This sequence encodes CAWSVQGASHYGYTF.

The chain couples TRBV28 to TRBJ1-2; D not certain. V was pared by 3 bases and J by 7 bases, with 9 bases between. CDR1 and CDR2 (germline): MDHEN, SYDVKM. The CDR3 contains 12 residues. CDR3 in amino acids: CASSFSDRGYTF. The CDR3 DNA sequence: TGTGCCAGCAGTTTTTCTGATCGTGGCTACACCTTC.

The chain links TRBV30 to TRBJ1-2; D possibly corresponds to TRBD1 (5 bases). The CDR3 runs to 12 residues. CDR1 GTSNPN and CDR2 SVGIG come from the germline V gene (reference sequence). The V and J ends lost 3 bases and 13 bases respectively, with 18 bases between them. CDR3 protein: CAWSRTNKGLTF. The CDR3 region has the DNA TGTGCCTGGAGCAGGACAAATAAGGGACTCACCTTC.

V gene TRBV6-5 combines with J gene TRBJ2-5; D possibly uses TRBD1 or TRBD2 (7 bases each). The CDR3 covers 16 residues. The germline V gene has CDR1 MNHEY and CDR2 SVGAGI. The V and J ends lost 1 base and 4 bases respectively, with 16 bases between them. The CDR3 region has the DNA TGTGCCAGCAGTTACTTAGGCAGGGGGGGATCAGAGACCCAGTACTTC. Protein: CASSYLGRGGSETQYF.

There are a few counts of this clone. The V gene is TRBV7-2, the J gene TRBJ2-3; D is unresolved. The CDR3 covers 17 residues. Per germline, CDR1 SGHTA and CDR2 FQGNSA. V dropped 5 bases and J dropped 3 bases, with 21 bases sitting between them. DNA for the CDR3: TGTGCCAGCAGCGAACGTGGTGGAACTCGGTCAACAGATACGCAGTATTTT. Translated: CASSERGGTRSTDTQYF.

The CDR3 region is CASSLGITYEQYV. The CDR3 DNA follows: TGTGCCAGCAGCCTTGGGATTACCTACGAGCAGTACGTC. V and J are TRBV11-1 and TRBJ2-7; D is undetermined. Germline V gives CDR1 SGHAT, CDR2 FQDESV (reference sequence). V lost 5 bases and J lost 2, with 10 bases in between. CDR3 length: 13 amino acids.

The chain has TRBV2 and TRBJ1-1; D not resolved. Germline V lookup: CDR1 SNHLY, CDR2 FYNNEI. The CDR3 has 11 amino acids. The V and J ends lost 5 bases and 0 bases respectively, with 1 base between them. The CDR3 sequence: CASSMNTEAFF. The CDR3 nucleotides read TGTGCCAGCAGTATGAACACTGAAGCTTTCTTT.

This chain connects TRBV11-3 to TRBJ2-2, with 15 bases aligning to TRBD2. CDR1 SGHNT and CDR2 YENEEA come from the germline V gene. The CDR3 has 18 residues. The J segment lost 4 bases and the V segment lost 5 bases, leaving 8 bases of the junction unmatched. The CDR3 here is CASSLSGLAGGFTGELFF. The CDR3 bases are TGTGCCAGCAGCCTCTCGGGACTAGCGGGGGGATTCACCGGGGAGCTGTTTTTT.

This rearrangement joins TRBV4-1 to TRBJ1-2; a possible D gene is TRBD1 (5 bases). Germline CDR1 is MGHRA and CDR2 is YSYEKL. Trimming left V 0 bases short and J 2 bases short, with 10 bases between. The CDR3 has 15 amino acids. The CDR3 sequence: CASSQEWGTNYGYTF. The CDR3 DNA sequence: TGCGCCAGCAGCCAAGAATGGGGGACCAACTATGGCTACACCTTC.

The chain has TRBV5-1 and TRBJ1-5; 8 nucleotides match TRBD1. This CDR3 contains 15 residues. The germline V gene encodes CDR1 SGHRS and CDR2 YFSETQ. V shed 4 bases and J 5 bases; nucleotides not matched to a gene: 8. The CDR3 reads CASSRTGTGDQPQHF. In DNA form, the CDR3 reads TGCGCCAGCAGCCGGACCGGGACAGGCGATCAGCCCCAGCATTTT.

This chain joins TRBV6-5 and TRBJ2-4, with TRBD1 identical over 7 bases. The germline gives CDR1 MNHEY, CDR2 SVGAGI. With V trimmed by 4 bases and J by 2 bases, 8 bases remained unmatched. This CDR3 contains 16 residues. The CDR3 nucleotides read TGTGCCAGCAGTTCGCACAGGGGTGGGTCCAAAAACATTCAGTACTTC. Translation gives CASSSHRGGSKNIQYF.

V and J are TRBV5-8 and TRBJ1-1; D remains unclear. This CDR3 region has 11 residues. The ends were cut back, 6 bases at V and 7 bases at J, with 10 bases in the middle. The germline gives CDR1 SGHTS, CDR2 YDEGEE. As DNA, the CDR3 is TGTGCCAGCACCCGGCCCAGTGAAGCTTTCTTT. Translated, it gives CASTRPSEAFF.

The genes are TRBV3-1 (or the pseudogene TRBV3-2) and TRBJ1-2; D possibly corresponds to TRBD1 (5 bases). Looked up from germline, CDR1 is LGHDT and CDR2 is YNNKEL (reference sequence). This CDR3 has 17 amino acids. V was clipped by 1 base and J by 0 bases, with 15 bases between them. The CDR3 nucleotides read TGTGCCAGCAGCCAAGGGGGTTGGGACCGAGCTAACTATGGCTACACCTTC. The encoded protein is CASSQGGWDRANYGYTF.

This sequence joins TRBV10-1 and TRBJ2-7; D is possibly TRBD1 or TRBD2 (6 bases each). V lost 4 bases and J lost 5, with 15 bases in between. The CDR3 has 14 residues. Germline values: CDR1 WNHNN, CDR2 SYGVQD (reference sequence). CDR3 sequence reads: CASSASCGGHEQYV. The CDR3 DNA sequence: TGCGCCAGCAGTGCTAGCTGTGGGGGGCACGAGCAGTACGTC.

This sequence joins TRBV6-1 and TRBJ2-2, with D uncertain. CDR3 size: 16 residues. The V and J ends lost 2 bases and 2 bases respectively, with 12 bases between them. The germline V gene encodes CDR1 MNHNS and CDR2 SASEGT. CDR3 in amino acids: CASSELPGSNTGELFF. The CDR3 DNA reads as TGTGCCAGCAGTGAACTCCCCGGCAGTAACACCGGGGAGCTGTTTTTT.

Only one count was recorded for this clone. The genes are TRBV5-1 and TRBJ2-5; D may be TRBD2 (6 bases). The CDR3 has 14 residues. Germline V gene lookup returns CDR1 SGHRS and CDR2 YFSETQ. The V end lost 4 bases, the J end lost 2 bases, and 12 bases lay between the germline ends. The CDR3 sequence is CASSRGSPQETQYF. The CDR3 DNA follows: TGCGCCAGCAGCCGGGGGTCCCCACAAGAGACCCAGTACTTC.

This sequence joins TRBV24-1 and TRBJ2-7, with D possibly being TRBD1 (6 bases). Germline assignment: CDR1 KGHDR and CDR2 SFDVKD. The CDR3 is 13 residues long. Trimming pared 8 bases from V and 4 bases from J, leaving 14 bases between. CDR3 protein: CATTPGHQYEQYV. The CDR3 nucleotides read TGTGCCACCACACCGGGACACCAATACGAGCAGTACGTC.